One sample yielded the 9 T cell receptor beta chains listed below, sequenced in a study of CD4 T cells in relation to SARS-CoV-2 and coronaviruses. Their specific antigens are unknown. TCRdb's table, derived via immunoSEQ multiplex PCR, lists solely in-frame clones and lacks some. The repertoire holds around 40,000 clones, with around 82% as singletons. Input material: naive CD4+ T cells from PBMCs, cultured in vitro. Subset in this sample: naive CD4+ T cells isolated by negative enrichment. All receptors come from an adult with COVID-19.

V is TRBV11-2 and J is TRBJ2-1, with 7 bases fitting TRBD2. From germline, CDR1 is SGHAT and CDR2 FQNNGV. This CDR3 contains 14 residues. Losses at the gene ends were 5 bases for V and 8 bases for J; bases not matched to a gene: 9. As DNA, the CDR3 is TGTGCCAGCAGCGTTCGACTAGCCGCCGATGAGCAGTTCTTC. This translates into CASSVRLAADEQFF.

This clone came up once. The rearrangement uses TRBV2 and TRBJ2-6; 7 positions agree with TRBD2. This CDR3 comprises 16 residues. Germline V gene lookup returns CDR1 SNHLY and CDR2 FYNNEI. The V gene end was trimmed by 8 bases and the J gene end by 0 bases; junction bases not matched to a gene: 7. CDR3 protein: CASSGGRGSGANVLTF. CDR3 bases: TGTGCCAGCTCGGGTGGGAGGGGCTCTGGGGCCAACGTCCTGACTTTC.

V is TRBV2 and J is TRBJ2-5; TRBD2 might be the D (6 bases). V was trimmed by 6 bases and J by 5 bases, leaving 13 bases between them. The CDR3 spans 13 residues. The germline V gene has CDR1 SNHLY and CDR2 FYNNEI. The DNA of the CDR3 is TGTGCCAGCAGCGGGGGTCTAGGGGAGACCCAGTACTTC. Its translation: CASSGGLGETQYF.

V is TRBV5-1 and J is TRBJ1-6, with 7 nucleotides matching TRBD1. CDR3 size: 14 residues. The germline V gene encodes CDR1 SGHRS and CDR2 YFSETQ. The J segment lost 8 bases and the V segment lost 3 bases, leaving 5 bases of the junction unmatched. CDR3 sequence reads: CASSSDRTDSPLHF. The CDR3 DNA sequence: TGCGCCAGCAGCTCGGACAGGACCGATTCACCCCTCCACTTT.

The chain has TRBV27 and TRBJ1-1; tentative D call: TRBD1 (6 bases). V dropped 5 bases and J dropped 0 bases, with 10 bases sitting between them. This CDR3 comprises 14 residues. Looked up from germline, CDR1 is MNHEY and CDR2 is SMNVEV (reference sequence). DNA of the CDR3: TGTGCCAGCAGTGGGACAAAAATGAACACTGAAGCTTTCTTT. It specifies CASSGTKMNTEAFF.

V usage is TRBV6-6 and J usage is TRBJ2-7, with D tentatively TRBD1 or TRBD2 (5 bases each). Germline-derived CDR1 and CDR2 are MNHNY and SVGAGI (reference sequence). CDR3 length equals 13 residues. Trimming left V 0 bases short and J 9 bases short, with 12 bases between. The CDR3, as DNA: TGTGCCAGCAGTTACTCGACTGGGACCGGGCAGTACTTC. As protein: CASSYSTGTGQYF.

This chain joins TRBV6-2 or TRBV6-3 and TRBJ2-7; no clear D gene. The CDR3 totals 18 residues. Germline lookup yields CDR1 MNHEY and CDR2 SVGEGT. The V and J ends lost 5 bases and 3 bases respectively, with 26 bases between them. In DNA form, the CDR3 reads TGTGCCAGCAGTCCCTCCACTGTACGCCGATTGGGGATCTACGAGCAGTACTTC. As protein: CASSPSTVRRLGIYEQYF.

J is TRBJ1-2 and V is TRBV3-1 (or the pseudogene TRBV3-2); D is ambiguous. Germline CDR1 LGHDT, CDR2 YNNKEL (reference sequence). V dropped 1 base and J dropped 4 bases, with 10 bases sitting between them. The CDR3 has 14 residues. This CDR3 is CASSQVLHPYGYTF. CDR3 DNA: TGTGCCAGCAGCCAAGTCCTCCATCCCTATGGCTACACCTTC.

The chain uses TRBV5-1 and TRBJ1-1; D is uncertain. The length of the CDR3 is 15 residues. The ends were cut back, 4 bases at V and 1 base at J, with 14 bases in the middle. Germline assignment: CDR1 SGHRS and CDR2 YFSETQ. The CDR3 DNA sequence: TGCGCCAGCAGCGGTACCGGGATCCAGAACACTGAAGCTTTCTTT. It yields the protein CASSGTGIQNTEAFF.